This passage covers 24 T cell receptor beta chains from one sample sequenced in a study of OX40 agonist ivuxolimab in advanced cancers. Method: immunoSEQ multiplex PCR; TCRdb's copy keeps in-frame clones and lacks some. Of some 69,000 clones in the sample, almost 90% were seen once. Sequences were derived from CD4+ or CD8+ T cells sorted from blood, sampled in a trial of the OX40 agonist ivuxolimab. The receptors originated from an adult with an advanced solid tumor such as melanoma, head and neck, liver or kidney cancer.

The chain is built from TRBV6-5 and TRBJ2-1, with D uncertain. The V end lost 11 bases, the J end lost 3 bases, and 17 bases lay between the germline ends. Germline CDR1 MNHEY, CDR2 SVGAGI. This CDR3 is built from 14 residues. CDR3 sequence: CAAPTTLNYNEQFF. In DNA, the CDR3 is TGTGCCGCCCCGACAACATTAAACTACAATGAGCAGTTCTTC.

CDR3 coding DNA: TGTGCCAGCAGCGAGACAGCGGGAGCTTCAGATACGCAGTATTTT. Translated: CASSETAGASDTQYF. The rearrangement links TRBV6-4 to TRBJ2-3, with TRBD2 identical over 8 bases. The CDR3 has 15 amino acids. V shed 6 bases and J 4 bases; nucleotides not matched to a gene: 9. Germline-derived CDR1 and CDR2 are MRHNA and SNTAGT.

V and J are TRBV19 and TRBJ2-4, with D maybe TRBD2 (6 bases). Germline V lookup: CDR1 LNHDA, CDR2 SQIVND (reference sequence). Trimming removed 4 bases at V and 3 bases at J, with 19 bases between. The CDR3 has 17 residues. Here the CDR3 DNA reads TGTGCCAGTAGTACGCGAGGCGGGGACTTCGGCAAAAACATTCAGTACTTC. Translating it yields CASSTRGGDFGKNIQYF. The variable domain in full, completed from reference TRBV19 and TRBJ2-4, reads DGGITQSPKYLFRKEGQNVTLSCEQNLNHDAMYWYRQDPGQGLRLIYYSQIVNDFQKGDIAEGYSVSREKKESFPLTVTSAQKNPTAFYLCASSTRGGDFGKNIQYFGAGTRLSVL.

V gene TRBV6-6 combines with J gene TRBJ1-4, with 7 nucleotides matching TRBD1. The CDR3 consists of 11 residues. The junction had 2 bases not matched to a gene; V was cut back by 4 bases and J by 12 bases. CDR1 is MNHNY and CDR2 is SVGAGI in the germline V gene (reference sequence). CDR3 DNA: TGTGCCAGCAGTTTTCAGGGGGAACTGTTTTTT. Translated, it gives CASSFQGELFF.

This chain connects TRBV27 to TRBJ2-6; D might be TRBD1 (6 bases). Germline lookup yields CDR1 MNHEY and CDR2 SMNVEV (reference sequence). The length of the CDR3 is 13 residues. Trimming cost V 8 bases and J 4 bases, with 9 bases left between them. The CDR3 DNA reads as TGTGCCAGCCACAGGGCCGGGGCCAACGTCCTGACTTTC. Residues: CASHRAGANVLTF.

The genes are TRBV27 and TRBJ1-2; tentative D call: TRBD1 (5 bases). The CDR3 totals 13 residues. Germline lookup yields CDR1 MNHEY and CDR2 SMNVEV (reference sequence). Trimming shortened V by 5 bases and J by 8 bases, and 15 bases separated the two germline ends. The CDR3 DNA reads TGTGCCAGCAGTATAGGGGAAGGGGTGGGCTACACCTTC. Translating gives CASSIGEGVGYTF.

The gene calls are TRBV4-1 and TRBJ2-1, with D possibly being TRBD1 (6 bases). The V and J ends lost 1 base and 2 bases respectively, with 9 bases between them. The CDR3 totals 15 residues. CDR1 and CDR2 from the germline V gene are MGHRA and YSYEKL. The CDR3 spells CASSQGRGAYNEQFF. CDR3 nucleotides: TGCGCCAGCAGCCAAGGCAGGGGAGCCTACAATGAGCAGTTCTTC.

Comments on this clone: One junction end does not reproduce the germline sequence, and a read error may be involved. The chain couples TRBV20-1 to TRBJ2-5, with D tentatively TRBD1 (6 bases). CDR1 is DFQATT and CDR2 is SNEGSKA in the germline V gene (reference sequence). The CDR3 sequence is 11 residues long. CDR3 coding DNA: TGTTCAGGGGTAATCCAAGAGACCCAGTACTTC. Its translation is CSGVIQETQYF.

The chain recombines TRBV7-6 with TRBJ2-7; 7 nucleotides align to TRBD2. V lost 4 bases to trimming and J lost 7 bases; unmatched junction nucleotides: 16. Germline values: CDR1 SGHVS, CDR2 FNYEAQ. CDR3 length: 16 amino acids. CDR3 nucleotide sequence: TGTGCCAGCAGCTCATCAGCGGGATCTATTCCGTGGGAGCAGTACTTC. Protein: CASSSSAGSIPWEQYF.

The chain is built from TRBV6-5 and TRBJ2-7, with a weak D call TRBD2 (6 bases). With 7 bases removed from V and 6 bases from J, the gap between germline ends came to 22 bases. This CDR3 is built from 15 residues. Germline V CDR1 and CDR2: MNHEY, SVGAGI. The CDR3, as DNA: TGTGCCAGCACCAACGGGAGAACCTGGGACCCCGAGCAGTACTTC. It yields the protein CASTNGRTWDPEQYF.

The chain recombines TRBV10-3 with TRBJ1-5, with 7 bases identical to TRBD1. CDR3 length: 15 residues. V lost 0 bases to trimming and J lost 3 bases; unmatched junction nucleotides: 2. The germline V gene has CDR1 ENHRY and CDR2 SYGVKD. CDR3 sequence: CAISESDRFNQPQHF. CDR3 DNA: TGTGCCATCAGTGAGTCGGACAGGTTCAATCAGCCCCAGCATTTT.

The chain couples TRBV28 to TRBJ1-3; D remains ambiguous. Germline assignment: CDR1 MDHEN and CDR2 SYDVKM. V gave up 3 bases and J gave up 0 bases, with 9 bases separating them. The CDR3 spans 15 residues. The CDR3 is CASSFSSSSGNTIYF. CDR3 nucleotides: TGTGCCAGCAGTTTCAGTTCGAGCTCTGGAAACACCATATATTTT.

This chain links TRBV7-2 with TRBJ2-1, with 10 bases identical to TRBD1. The CDR3 has 15 residues. The germline CDR1 and CDR2 sequences are SGHTA and FQGNSA. Losses at the gene ends were 0 bases for V and 8 bases for J; bases not matched to a gene: 4. The CDR3 here is CASSLAPGQGDEQFF. CDR3 coding DNA: TGTGCCAGCAGCTTAGCGCCCGGACAGGGGGATGAGCAGTTCTTC.

The genes are TRBV28 and TRBJ1-3; D is perhaps TRBD1 (5 bases). This CDR3 comprises 14 residues. Trimming removed 4 bases at V and 4 bases at J, with 11 bases between. Per germline, CDR1 MDHEN and CDR2 SYDVKM. The CDR3 sequence is CASSWERGGNTIYF. The CDR3, as DNA: TGTGCCAGCAGTTGGGAGCGGGGCGGAAACACCATATATTTT.

The J gene is TRBJ2-7, the V gene TRBV5-1, with 7 bases that match TRBD1. Losses at the gene ends were 0 bases for V and 0 bases for J; bases not matched to a gene: 9. Per the germline V gene, CDR1 is SGHRS and CDR2 is YFSETQ. The CDR3 is 17 amino acids. Written as DNA, the CDR3 is TGCGCCAGCAGCTTGGAGGGGGCGACCTTCTTCTCCTACGAGCAGTACTTC. Amino acid sequence: CASSLEGATFFSYEQYF.

The chain joins TRBV7-2 to TRBJ2-7; 7 bases fit TRBD1. Germline CDR1 reads SGHTA; CDR2 reads FQGNSA. After removal of 5 bases from V and 7 bases from J, the junction contained 11 bases not matched to a gene. The CDR3 sequence is 14 residues long. This CDR3 is CASSDPGQHTEQYF. In DNA, the CDR3 is TGTGCCAGCAGCGATCCGGGACAGCACACAGAGCAGTACTTC.

The genes are TRBV4-1 and TRBJ2-7; D is perhaps TRBD1 or TRBD2 (5 bases each). The CDR3 covers 15 residues. The germline V gene encodes CDR1 MGHRA and CDR2 YSYEKL. V lost 1 base and J lost 0, with 10 bases in between. This chain's CDR3 is CASSQGGLSSYEQYF. In DNA form, the CDR3 reads TGCGCCAGCAGCCAAGGGGGGTTAAGCTCCTACGAGCAGTACTTC.

This chain links TRBV18 with TRBJ1-1; 10 bases match TRBD1. The ends lost 4 bases at V and 2 bases at J; junction bases unmatched: 7. Germline V lookup: CDR1 KGHSH, CDR2 LQKENI. This CDR3 contains 16 residues. The CDR3 coding sequence is TGTGCCAGCTCACGGGGACAGGGGACGGGCAACACTGAAGCTTTCTTT. It yields the protein CASSRGQGTGNTEAFF.

The chain recombines TRBV11-3 with TRBJ1-3; 7 bases are shared with TRBD1. Losses at the gene ends were 5 bases for V and 0 bases for J; bases not matched to a gene: 4. The CDR3 covers 15 residues. The germline V gene encodes CDR1 SGHNT and CDR2 YENEEA. The CDR3 loop reads CASSPRQGSGNTIYF. CDR3 DNA sequence: TGTGCCAGCAGCCCTCGACAGGGCTCTGGAAACACCATATATTTT. Drawing the rest from reference TRBV11-3 and TRBJ1-3, the complete variable domain is EAGVVQSPRYKIIEKKQPVAFWCNPISGHNTLYWYLQNLGQGPELLIRYENEEAVDDSQLPKDRFSAERLKGVDSTLKIQPAELGDSAVYLCASSPRQGSGNTIYFGEGSWLTVV.

The rearrangement uses TRBV7-2 and TRBJ2-5; 8 bases agree with TRBD2. V trimming: 5 bases; J trimming: 1 base; junction bases outside the gene matches: 6. CDR1 and CDR2 from the germline V gene are SGHTA and FQGNSA. This CDR3 is built from 15 residues. The CDR3 DNA reads TGTGCCAGCAGCCGATCGGGAGGGCTCCAAGAGACCCAGTACTTC. The encoded protein is CASSRSGGLQETQYF.

The chain links TRBV7-3 to TRBJ2-7, with 9 positions matching TRBD1. V lost 6 bases and J lost 6; bases outside the gene matches: 12. This CDR3 has 15 amino acids. Germline CDR1 is SGHTA and CDR2 is FQGTGA. The CDR3 nucleotides are TGTGCCAGCAGTTTAGGGACAGGGAAATTGGGCGAGCAGTACTTC. Translation: CASSLGTGKLGEQYF.

This chain connects TRBV11-1 to TRBJ2-1, with TRBD2 matching 14 bases. The CDR3 extends over 15 amino acids. In germline, CDR1 is SGHAT, CDR2 FQDESV (reference sequence). V trimming: 5 bases; J trimming: 7 bases; junction bases outside the gene matches: 4. The CDR3 loop reads CASSQGLAGANEQFF. The CDR3 DNA sequence: TGTGCCAGCAGCCAGGGACTAGCGGGAGCGAATGAGCAGTTCTTC. Filled out from reference TRBV11-1 and TRBJ2-1, the complete variable domain reads EAEVAQSPRYKITEKSQAVAFWCDPISGHATLYWYRQILGQGPELLVQFQDESVVDDSQLPKDRFSAERLKGVDSTLKIQPAELGDSAMYLCASSQGLAGANEQFFGPGTRLTVL.

The chain joins TRBV6-1 to TRBJ1-4, with TRBD1 identical over 7 bases. Germline CDR1 is MNHNS and CDR2 is SASEGT. V lost 6 bases to trimming and J lost 8 bases; unmatched junction nucleotides: 9. CDR3 size: 14 residues. CDR3 DNA: TGTGCCAGCAGGTTAACAGGGGCGTGGGAAAAACTGTTTTTT. The encoded protein is CASRLTGAWEKLFF.

This chain uses TRBV2 with TRBJ2-3; a possible D gene is TRBD2 (5 bases). The V and J ends lost 10 bases and 3 bases respectively, with 17 bases between them. CDR3 length: 14 amino acids. In germline, CDR1 is SNHLY, CDR2 FYNNEI. DNA of the CDR3: TGTGCCACGCAGGTTTTGCGAGGGACAGATACGCAGTATTTT. Its protein product is CATQVLRGTDTQYF.